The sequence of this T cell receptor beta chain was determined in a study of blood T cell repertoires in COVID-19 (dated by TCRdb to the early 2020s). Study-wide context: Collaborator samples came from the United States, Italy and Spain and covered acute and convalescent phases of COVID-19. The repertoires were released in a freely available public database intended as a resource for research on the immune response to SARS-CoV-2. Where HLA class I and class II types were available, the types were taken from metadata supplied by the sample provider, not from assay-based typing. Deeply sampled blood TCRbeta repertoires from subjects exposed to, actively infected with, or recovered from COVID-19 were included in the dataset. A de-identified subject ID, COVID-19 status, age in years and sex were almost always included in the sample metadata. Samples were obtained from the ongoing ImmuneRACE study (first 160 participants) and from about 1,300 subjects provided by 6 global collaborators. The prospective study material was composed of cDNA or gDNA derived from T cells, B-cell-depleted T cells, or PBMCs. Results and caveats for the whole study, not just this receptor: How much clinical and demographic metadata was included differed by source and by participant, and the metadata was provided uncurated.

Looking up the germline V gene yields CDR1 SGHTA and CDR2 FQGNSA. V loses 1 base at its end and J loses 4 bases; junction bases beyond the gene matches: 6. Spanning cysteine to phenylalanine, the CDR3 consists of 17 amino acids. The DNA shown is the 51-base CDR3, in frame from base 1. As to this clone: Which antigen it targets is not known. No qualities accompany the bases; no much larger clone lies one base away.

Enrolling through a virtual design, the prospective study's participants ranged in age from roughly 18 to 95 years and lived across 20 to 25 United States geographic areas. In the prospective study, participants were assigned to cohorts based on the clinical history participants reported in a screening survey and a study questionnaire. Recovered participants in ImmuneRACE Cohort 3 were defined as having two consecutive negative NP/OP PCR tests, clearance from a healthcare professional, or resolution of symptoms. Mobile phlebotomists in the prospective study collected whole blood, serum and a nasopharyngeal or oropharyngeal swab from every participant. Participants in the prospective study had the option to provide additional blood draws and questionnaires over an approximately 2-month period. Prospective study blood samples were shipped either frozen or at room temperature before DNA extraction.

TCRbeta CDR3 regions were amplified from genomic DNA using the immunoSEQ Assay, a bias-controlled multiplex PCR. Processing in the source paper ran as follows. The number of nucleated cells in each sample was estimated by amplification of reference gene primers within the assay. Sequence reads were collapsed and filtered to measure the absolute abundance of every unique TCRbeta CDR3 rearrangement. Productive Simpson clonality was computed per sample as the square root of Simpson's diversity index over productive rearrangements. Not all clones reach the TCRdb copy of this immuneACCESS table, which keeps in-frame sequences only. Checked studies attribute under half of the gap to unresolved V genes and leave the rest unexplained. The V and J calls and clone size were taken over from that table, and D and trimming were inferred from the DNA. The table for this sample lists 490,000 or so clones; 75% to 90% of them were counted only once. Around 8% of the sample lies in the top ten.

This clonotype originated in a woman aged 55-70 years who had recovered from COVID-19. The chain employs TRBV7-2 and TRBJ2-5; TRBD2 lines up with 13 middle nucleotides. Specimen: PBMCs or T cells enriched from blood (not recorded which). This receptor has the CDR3 CASSLVGTSGTRETQYF. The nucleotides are TGTGCCAGCAGCTTAGTTGGGACTAGCGGGACCAGAGAGACCCAGTACTTC.